Below, 3 T cell receptor beta chains from the same sample are listed, as sequenced in a study of a mutant IDH1 vaccine in newly diagnosed glioma. The antigens of these receptors remain unknown. Time point: week 11, during vaccination. Every vaccination contained 300 ug of the mutant IDH1 20-mer peptide and was paired with topical imiquimod. TCRdb's table, derived via immunoSEQ multiplex PCR, lists solely in-frame clones and lacks some. The sample contains around 66,000 clones, 80% of which appear only once. The starting material was PBMCs, obtained from a glioma patient whose treatment included an IDH1 peptide vaccine. These receptors were obtained from a man aged 50 or older with glioma.

This clone was observed a single time. The chain has TRBV29-1 and TRBJ1-1; no definite D call. There are 11 residues in the CDR3. V was shortened by 4 bases and J by 1 base, with 4 bases between the two germline ends. Per the germline V gene, CDR1 is SQVTM and CDR2 is ANQGSEA. This chain's CDR3 is CSVVKNTEAFF. The CDR3 bases are TGCAGCGTTGTAAAGAACACTGAAGCTTTCTTT.

This chain links TRBV7-2 with TRBJ2-1; 12 bases agree with TRBD2. Trimming removed 2 bases from V and 7 bases from J; junction bases left unmatched: 3. The germline CDR1 and CDR2 sequences are SGHTA and FQGNSA. CDR3 length equals 15 residues. CDR3 nucleotide sequence: TGTGCCAGCAGCTTATTCCTAGCGGGAGGGAATGAGCAGTTCTTC. Translated, it gives CASSLFLAGGNEQFF. The entire variable domain, with the rest obtained from reference TRBV7-2 and TRBJ2-1, is as follows: GAGVSQSPSNKVTEKGKDVELRCDPISGHTALYWYRQSLGQGLEFLIYFQGNSAPDKSGLPSDRFSAERTGGSVSTLTIQRTQQEDSAVYLCASSLFLAGGNEQFFGPGTRLTVL.

This sequence joins TRBV18 and TRBJ2-6; D not resolved. Germline CDR1 and CDR2: KGHSH and LQKENI. Trimming took 3 bases from V and 3 from J, leaving 9 bases between them. The CDR3 covers 15 residues. CDR3 in DNA: TGTGCCAGCTCACCCGCTTTTGGTGGGGCCAACGTCCTGACTTTC. Residues: CASSPAFGGANVLTF.